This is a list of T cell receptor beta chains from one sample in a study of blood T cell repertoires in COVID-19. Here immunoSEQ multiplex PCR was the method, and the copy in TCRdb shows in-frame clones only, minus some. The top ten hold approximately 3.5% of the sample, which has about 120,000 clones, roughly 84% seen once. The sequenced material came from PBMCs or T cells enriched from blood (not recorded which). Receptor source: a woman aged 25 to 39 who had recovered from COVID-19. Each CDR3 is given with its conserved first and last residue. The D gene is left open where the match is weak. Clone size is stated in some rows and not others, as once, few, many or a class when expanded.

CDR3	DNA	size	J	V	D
CASTPGTALYEQYF	TGTGCCTCAACACCCGGGACAGCCCTTTACGAGCAGTACTTC	-	TRBJ2-7	TRBV10-3	TRBD1
CASSTTPGQGRYGYTF	TGTGCCAGCAGCACCACTCCGGGACAGGGAAGGTATGGCTACACCTTC	-	TRBJ1-2	TRBV5-6	TRBD1
CASSFDSTFSYNEQFF	TGTGCCAGCAGCTTTGACTCGACCTTCTCCTACAATGAGCAGTTCTTC	-	TRBJ2-1	TRBV7-8	-
CASSHRDRGQFGELFF	TGTGCCAGCAGCCACCGGGACAGGGGACAATTCGGGGAGCTGTTTTTT	-	TRBJ2-2	TRBV3-1/TRBV3-2	TRBD1
CASSPTGGSSEAFF	TGTGCCAGCAGTCCTACAGGGGGCAGCAGTGAAGCTTTCTTT	-	TRBJ1-1	TRBV28	TRBD1
CASTRTGFSGNTIYF	TGTGCCAGCACCCGGACAGGGTTTTCTGGAAACACCATATATTTT	-	TRBJ1-3	TRBV6-5	TRBD1
CASSLARPGTSGINEQFF	TGTGCCAGCAGCTTAGCTCGACCCGGGACTAGCGGGATCAATGAGCAGTTCTTC	-	TRBJ2-1	TRBV7-2	TRBD2
CASSQDRGIPGAKNIQYF	TGTGCCAGCAGCCAAGATAGGGGCATCCCCGGGGCCAAAAACATTCAGTACTTC	-	TRBJ2-4	TRBV4-2	-
CSVQRQGSTEAFF	TGCAGCGTGCAAAGACAGGGTAGCACTGAAGCTTTCTTT	-	TRBJ1-1	TRBV29-1	TRBD1
CASSPGGLTSGYNEQFF	TGCGCCAGCAGCCCCGGGGGATTGACTAGCGGATACAATGAGCAGTTCTTC	-	TRBJ2-1	TRBV5-1	TRBD2
CASSQDGGSSTDTQYF	TGTGCCAGCAGCCAAGATGGAGGAAGTAGCACAGATACGCAGTATTTT	-	TRBJ2-3	TRBV4-2	-
CASSQDTNRGQVNYGYTF	TGCGCCAGCAGCCAAGATACGAATAGAGGACAGGTGAACTATGGCTACACCTTC	-	TRBJ1-2	TRBV4-1	TRBD1
CASSQGPSGDTQYF	TGTGCCAGCAGCCAAGGGCCCTCAGGAGATACGCAGTATTTT	once	TRBJ2-3	TRBV3-1/TRBV3-2	-
CATKAGQGASEQYF	TGTGCCACCAAAGCAGGGCAGGGGGCGAGCGAGCAGTACTTC	-	TRBJ2-7	TRBV27	TRBD1
CASSLKNTGELFF	TGTGCCAGCAGCCTAAAGAACACCGGGGAGCTGTTTTTT	few	TRBJ2-2	TRBV7-2	-
CASSQRGTGTGASDTQYF	TGCGCCAGCAGCCAGCGGGGAACCGGGACAGGGGCCTCAGATACGCAGTATTTT	-	TRBJ2-3	TRBV4-1	TRBD1
CASRTEWGQGNTEAFF	TGTGCCAGCAGAACCGAGTGGGGACAGGGGAACACTGAAGCTTTCTTT	-	TRBJ1-1	TRBV7-9	TRBD1
CASSLVGLGNGYTF	TGTGCCAGCAGCTTAGTCGGTTTGGGCAACGGCTACACCTTC	-	TRBJ1-2	TRBV7-8	-
CASSNRGAAKNIQYF	TGTGCCAGCAGTAACAGGGGGGCCGCCAAAAACATTCAGTACTTC	-	TRBJ2-4	TRBV28	TRBD1
CASGQVTGELFF	TGTGCCAGCGGACAGGTGACCGGGGAGCTGTTTTTT	-	TRBJ2-2	TRBV7-3	TRBD1
CASYRQGARTEAFF	TGTGCCAGCTATCGACAGGGGGCGAGAACTGAAGCTTTCTTT	-	TRBJ1-1	TRBV2	TRBD1
CASSSGLEVYEQFF	TGTGCCAGCAGTTCGGGACTAGAGGTCTATGAGCAGTTCTTC	few	TRBJ2-1	TRBV6-2/TRBV6-3	TRBD2
CASSVPSSGSSYEQYF	TGTGCCAGCAGTGTTCCTTCTAGCGGGAGTTCCTACGAGCAGTACTTC	-	TRBJ2-7	TRBV2	TRBD2
CASSLTVFQETQYF	TGTGCCAGCTCCCTAACAGTGTTTCAAGAGACCCAGTACTTC	-	TRBJ2-5	TRBV18	-
CASSTWIKDWVLNEAFF	TGTGCCAGCAGTACATGGATTAAGGACTGGGTACTCAATGAAGCTTTCTTT	-	TRBJ1-1	TRBV2	-
CASSLLQAYTEAFF	TGTGCCAGCAGCCTGCTACAGGCCTACACTGAAGCTTTCTTT	-	TRBJ1-1	TRBV28	-
CAISDRDKIPSQHF	TGTGCCATCAGTGACCGGGACAAGATCCCGTCCCAGCATTTT	-	TRBJ1-5	TRBV10-3	-
CASSVDLAGGITGANVLTF	TGTGCCAGCAGCGTAGACCTAGCGGGAGGTATAACTGGGGCCAACGTCCTGACTTTC	-	TRBJ2-6	TRBV9	TRBD2
CASSQLRSIQYF	TGTGCCAGCAGCCAACTACGATCCATTCAGTACTTC	-	TRBJ2-4	TRBV3-1/TRBV3-2	-
CASSLAGSNTGELFF	TGTGCCAGCAGCTTAGCGGGATCGAACACCGGGGAGCTGTTTTTT	-	TRBJ2-2	TRBV11-3	-
CASSPTSGRVGEQFF	TGTGCCAGTAGTCCCACTAGCGGGAGGGTAGGGGAGCAGTTCTTC	once	TRBJ2-1	TRBV19	TRBD2
CASSLLRGRSSYTF	TGTGCCAGCAGCTTACTCAGGGGGCGCAGTAGCTACACCTTC	-	TRBJ1-2	TRBV7-9	TRBD1
CASSPDRATEAFF	TGTGCCAGCAGCCCAGACAGAGCAACTGAAGCTTTCTTT	-	TRBJ1-1	TRBV9	-
CASSQRGGGLTDTQYF	TGTGCCAGCAGCCAAAGGGGTGGGGGCCTCACAGATACGCAGTATTTT	-	TRBJ2-3	TRBV3-1/TRBV3-2	-
CASSEDRGRNQPQHF	TGTGCCAGCAGTGAAGACAGGGGGCGTAATCAGCCCCAGCATTTT	few	TRBJ1-5	TRBV6-1	TRBD1
CASSRPGQGVYGYTF	TGTGCCAGCAGCCGGCCGGGACAGGGGGTCTATGGCTACACCTTC	-	TRBJ1-2	TRBV28	TRBD1
CASSPGSTNEKLFF	TGTGCCAGCAGCCCAGGTTCGACTAATGAAAAACTGTTTTTT	-	TRBJ1-4	TRBV7-9	-
CASSPGDRGGEPQHF	TGTGCCAGCAGTCCCGGGGACAGGGGAGGGGAGCCCCAGCATTTT	few	TRBJ1-5	TRBV7-8	TRBD1
CASSQDGTGGEKLFF	TGTGCCAGCAGCCAAGATGGGACAGGGGGCGAAAAACTGTTTTTT	-	TRBJ1-4	TRBV4-2	TRBD1
CASSFGSVSSGANVLTF	TGTGCCAGCAGCTTCGGGAGCGTAAGCTCTGGGGCCAACGTCCTGACTTTC	once	TRBJ2-6	TRBV6-2/TRBV6-3	-
CASSPLSGTTYNEQFF	TGTGCCAGCAGCCCATTATCCGGGACTACCTACAATGAGCAGTTCTTC	once	TRBJ2-1	TRBV3-1/TRBV3-2	TRBD2
CSVDKTGSYNEQFF	TGCAGCGTGGACAAGACAGGCTCCTACAATGAGCAGTTCTTC	-	TRBJ2-1	TRBV29-1	-
CASSQGTVKNIQYF	TGTGCCAGCAGCCAAGGGACAGTAAAAAACATTCAGTACTTC	-	TRBJ2-4	TRBV14	-
CASSASGQNYEQYF	TGTGCCAGCTCAGCTTCGGGTCAAAACTACGAGCAGTACTTC	-	TRBJ2-7	TRBV18	-
CASSSPDRADTEAFF	TGTGCCAGCAGTTCCCCTGACAGGGCGGACACTGAAGCTTTCTTT	-	TRBJ1-1	TRBV6-6	TRBD1
CASSPQGSNEQYF	TGTGCCAGCTCACCGCAGGGAAGTAACGAGCAGTACTTC	once	TRBJ2-7	TRBV18	-
CASSSILRTDTQYF	TGTGCCAGCAGTTCTATACTCCGCACAGATACGCAGTATTTT	-	TRBJ2-3	TRBV28	-
CASSQDRGYQPQHF	TGTGCCAGCAGCCAGGACAGGGGATATCAGCCCCAGCATTTT	-	TRBJ1-5	TRBV3-1/TRBV3-2	TRBD1
CASSHGTGTALKEQYF	TGTGCCAGCAGCCACGGGACCGGGACAGCCCTTAAGGAGCAGTACTTC	-	TRBJ2-7	TRBV4-2	TRBD1
CASSLQAGTDTQYF	TGTGCCAGCAGCTTACAGGCGGGGACAGATACGCAGTATTTT	few	TRBJ2-3	TRBV7-2	-
CASSRSLTGTGNEQFF	TGTGCCAGCAGCCGGTCGCTGACGGGAACGGGGAATGAGCAGTTCTTC	once	TRBJ2-1	TRBV5-6	-
CASSLVGRPLGTDTQYF	TGTGCCAGCAGCTTAGTGGGGCGGCCCCTGGGGACAGATACGCAGTATTTT	-	TRBJ2-3	TRBV7-6	-
CASGLARTGGWGPTEAFF	TGTGCTAGTGGTTTGGCCCGGACAGGGGGCTGGGGGCCCACTGAAGCTTTCTTT	-	TRBJ1-1	TRBV12-5	TRBD1
CASSLAGSRGELFF	TGTGCCAGCTCGCTAGCGGGAAGTAGAGGGGAGCTGTTTTTT	-	TRBJ2-2	TRBV28	TRBD2
CASSQDTLAGTRGEQYF	TGTGCCAGCAGCCAAGACACCCTAGCCGGGACTAGAGGAGAGCAGTACTTC	-	TRBJ2-7	TRBV14	TRBD2